The 2 T cell receptor beta chains below were found in one sample sequenced in a study of blood T cell repertoires in COVID-19. Produced via immunoSEQ multiplex PCR; TCRdb's table is partial and in-frame only. Among a few hundred thousand clones listed, 70% to 90% were seen once. The material sequenced was peripheral blood. The origin of the receptors is a woman aged 50 to 65 with COVID-19, enrolled during active disease.

J is TRBJ2-1 and V is TRBV19; maybe TRBD2 (6 bases). The CDR3 extends over 14 amino acids. Germline V gives CDR1 LNHDA, CDR2 SQIVND (reference sequence). V was shortened by 3 bases and J by 4 bases, with 10 bases between the two germline ends. The CDR3 DNA reads TGTGCCAGTAGTATTGGTGGGGGGTACAATGAGCAGTTCTTC. Its translation is CASSIGGGYNEQFF.

The genes are TRBV24-1 and TRBJ1-2; possible D gene TRBD1, 5 bases. V lost 6 bases to trimming and J lost 0 bases, with 16 bases between them. CDR3 size: 16 residues. Germline V lookup: CDR1 KGHDR, CDR2 SFDVKD. This CDR3 is CATSTSRGSPNYGYTF. The CDR3 DNA sequence: TGTGCCACCAGTACCTCTAGGGGATCCCCTAACTATGGCTACACCTTC.